Following are 25 T cell receptor beta chains from one sample sequenced in a study of blood T cell repertoires in COVID-19 (dated by TCRdb to about 2020). Libraries were prepared through the immunoSEQ multiplex PCR assay. Imported from immuneACCESS, the table was reduced by TCRdb to in-frame sequences with V and J called. These copies leave out some clones; in studies compared against another copy, an unresolved V gene accounts for under half, and the cause of the remainder is not known. The sample table records 65,000 to 80,000 clones; around nine tenths of these occur just once. The ten largest account for around 2.8% of the sample. The specimen was peripheral blood. The receptors originated from a man aged 70 or older with active or convalescent COVID-19.

This sequence joins TRBV28 and TRBJ1-5; 9 nucleotides match TRBD1. CDR1 and CDR2 from the germline V gene are MDHEN and SYDVKM. The V segment lost 7 bases and the J segment 2 bases; nucleotides outside the gene matches: 6. This CDR3 is built from 15 residues. In nucleotides, the CDR3 is TGTGCCAGCAACAGGGGGCTGGTGGGCAATCAGCCCCAGCATTTT. Encoded protein: CASNRGLVGNQPQHF.

The genes are TRBV10-3 and TRBJ1-1, with TRBD1 matching over 8 bases. J lost 6 bases, V lost 4 bases, and 7 bases had no gene match. The germline CDR1 and CDR2 sequences are ENHRY and SYGVKD. The CDR3 totals 14 residues. The CDR3 DNA sequence: TGTGCCATCAGTGTCTCCCAGGGGGCGTCTGAAGCTTTCTTT. This gives the protein CAISVSQGASEAFF.

V gene TRBV4-2 combines with J gene TRBJ2-1; TRBD2 matches 12 bases. This CDR3 spans 15 amino acids. J was trimmed by 4 bases and V by 4 bases; bases with no gene match: 2. Germline CDR1 is LGHNA and CDR2 is YNFKEQ. The CDR3 DNA follows: TGTGCCAGCAGCCGAACTAGCGGGGGGTACAATGAGCAGTTCTTC. Protein product: CASSRTSGGYNEQFF.

The CDR3 nucleotides read TGTGCCACCCAGCGGGCAGCAACTAATGAAAAACTGTTTTTT. Protein: CATQRAATNEKLFF. The V call is TRBV30, the J call TRBJ1-4, with unresolved D. Germline V gives CDR1 GTSNPN, CDR2 SVGIG (reference sequence). This CDR3 spans 14 amino acids. Trimming removed 8 bases from V and 0 bases from J, with 13 bases in between.

The gene calls are TRBV3-1 (or the pseudogene TRBV3-2) and TRBJ1-2; 8 bases agree with TRBD1. The CDR3 is made up of 15 amino acids. Germline assignment: CDR1 LGHDT and CDR2 YNNKEL (reference sequence). Germline trimming cut 1 base from V and 4 bases from J; bases unmatched to any gene: 5. CDR3 amino acids: CASSQGGGQVYGYTF. CDR3 DNA: TGTGCCAGCAGCCAAGGAGGGGGACAGGTCTATGGCTACACCTTC.

The chain couples TRBV5-1 to TRBJ2-5, with 8 bases matching TRBD2. The V gene end was trimmed by 3 bases and the J gene end by 2 bases; junction bases not matched to a gene: 9. Germline CDR1 reads SGHRS; CDR2 reads YFSETQ. The CDR3 runs to 16 residues. CDR3 nucleotide sequence: TGCGCCAGCAGCTGGAACTTAGCGGGGTCTCAAGAGACCCAGTACTTC. It translates to CASSWNLAGSQETQYF.

This chain uses TRBV4-1 with TRBJ1-3; 8 bases align to TRBD1. CDR1 is MGHRA, CDR2 YSYEKL, per germline. Unmatched junction bases numbered 18, after V lost 4 bases and J lost 4 bases. The CDR3 extends over 19 amino acids. The CDR3 coding sequence is TGCGCCAGCAGCCGCGAGCTCCCCGGGACAGGCAGGAGAGGAAACACCATATATTTT. This codes for CASSRELPGTGRRGNTIYF.

The rearrangement uses TRBV7-8 and TRBJ1-5, with a possible D match to TRBD1 (5 bases). V lost 1 base and J lost 0, with 19 bases in between. The CDR3 covers 19 residues. The germline V gene has CDR1 SGHVS and CDR2 FQNEAQ. CDR3 nucleotide sequence: TGTGCCAGCAGCTTAGGATTGAGACTGGGGGGATATAGCAATCAGCCCCAGCATTTT. It encodes CASSLGLRLGGYSNQPQHF.

The chain uses TRBV19 and TRBJ2-2; 8 nucleotides align to TRBD2. Germline assignment: CDR1 LNHDA and CDR2 SQIVND (reference sequence). The CDR3 has 15 amino acids. With 2 bases clipped from V and 5 bases from J, the junction kept 4 bases outside the gene matches. The CDR3 sequence: CASSISGRRTGELFF. Written as DNA, the CDR3 is TGTGCCAGTAGTATAAGCGGGAGAAGGACCGGGGAGCTGTTTTTT.

V usage is TRBV11-3 and J usage is TRBJ2-7; maybe TRBD1 (6 bases). Germline values: CDR1 SGHNT, CDR2 YENEEA. This CDR3 is 12 amino acids long. V was clipped by 5 bases and J by 3 bases, with 8 bases between them. Here the CDR3 DNA reads TGTGCCAGCAGCGCAGGGGACTACGAGCAGTACTTC. Its translation: CASSAGDYEQYF.

The V and J genes are TRBV30 and TRBJ2-5; 7 bases map to TRBD1. Germline values: CDR1 GTSNPN, CDR2 SVGIG (reference sequence). The CDR3 is made up of 13 amino acids. The junction had 4 bases not matched to a gene; V was cut back by 2 bases and J by 4 bases. The chain's CDR3 is CAWSMQGVETQYF. CDR3 in DNA: TGTGCCTGGAGTATGCAGGGGGTAGAGACCCAGTACTTC.

The chain recombines TRBV5-4 with TRBJ2-7; D is possibly TRBD2 (6 bases). The CDR3 runs 14 residues. Trimming stripped 4 bases from V and 2 bases from J, with 13 bases between. The germline V gene encodes CDR1 SGHNT and CDR2 YYREEE (reference sequence). This chain's CDR3 is CASSGGTQTYEQYF. CDR3 in DNA: TGTGCCAGCAGCGGGGGGACTCAAACCTACGAGCAGTACTTC.

This clone was seen more than once but under ten times. CDR3 protein: CASSRLLGDQPQHF. In nucleotides, the CDR3 is TGTGCCAGCAGTCGACTCCTAGGGGATCAGCCCCAGCATTTT. The chain combines TRBV28 with TRBJ1-5, with a possible D match to TRBD1 (5 bases). The CDR3 contains 14 residues. Germline loops: CDR1 MDHEN, CDR2 SYDVKM. Trimming cost V 5 bases and J 5 bases, with 13 bases left between them.

CDR3 region: CASSRGTDSANTGELFF. CDR3 in DNA: TGTGCCAGTAGTAGGGGTACGGACAGCGCGAACACCGGGGAGCTGTTTTTT. The V gene is TRBV19, the J gene TRBJ2-2, with D tentatively TRBD1 (6 bases). This CDR3 region has 17 residues. Germline V gene lookup returns CDR1 LNHDA and CDR2 SQIVND (reference sequence). Trimming removed 4 bases at V and 0 bases at J, with 15 bases between.

This chain uses TRBV6-5 with TRBJ2-7, with a possible D match to TRBD1 (6 bases). Trimming pared 5 bases from V and 6 bases from J, leaving 17 bases between. Germline CDR1 and CDR2: MNHEY and SVGAGI. The CDR3 loop spans 14 amino acids. CDR3 nucleotide sequence: TGTGCCAGCAGTCGAGACAGGATTTTAATCGAGCAGTACTTC. Translating it yields CASSRDRILIEQYF.

The gene calls are TRBV7-9 and TRBJ1-1; D is uncertain. Deletions cut 5 bases from V and 0 bases from J, with 10 bases between. Germline V gives CDR1 SEHNR, CDR2 FQNEAQ (reference sequence). This CDR3 comprises 14 residues. DNA for the CDR3: TGTGCCAGCAGCAAAAGCTACCTGAACACTGAAGCTTTCTTT. Its protein product is CASSKSYLNTEAFF.

Only one count was recorded for this clone. The chain has TRBV18 and TRBJ2-1, with 9 bases aligning to TRBD2. The germline V gene encodes CDR1 KGHSH and CDR2 LQKENI. This CDR3 comprises 17 residues. V shed 2 bases, J shed 9 bases, and the junction held 14 bases outside the gene matches. Here the CDR3 DNA reads TGTGCCAGCTCACCAGGAGCGGGAGGCCGCATATTTGGTGAGCAGTTCTTC. Amino acids: CASSPGAGGRIFGEQFF.

The rearrangement joins TRBV2 to TRBJ1-6; D possibly corresponds to TRBD1 (6 bases). The length of the CDR3 is 14 residues. V lost 9 bases to trimming and J lost 2 bases, with 11 bases between them. CDR1 SNHLY and CDR2 FYNNEI come from the germline V gene. The CDR3 DNA follows: TGTGCCAGAAAAGGGACAACCTATAATTCACCCCTCCACTTT. Translating it yields CARKGTTYNSPLHF.

CDR3 in DNA: TGTGCCAGCAGTTGGCAGGGCGAAGAGACCCAGTACTTC. Its translation: CASSWQGEETQYF. This rearrangement joins TRBV27 to TRBJ2-5, with D possibly matching TRBD1 (5 bases). Germline CDR1 reads MNHEY; CDR2 reads SMNVEV (reference sequence). This CDR3 has 13 residues. Trimming removed 4 bases from V and 3 bases from J, with 9 bases in between.

The V call is TRBV3-1 (or the pseudogene TRBV3-2), the J call TRBJ2-7; D is perhaps TRBD2 (5 bases). Looked up from germline, CDR1 is LGHDT and CDR2 is YNNKEL (reference sequence). Trimming pared 4 bases from V and 2 bases from J, leaving 12 bases between. The CDR3 is made up of 14 amino acids. CDR3 sequence: CASSPRGLTYEQYF. CDR3 DNA sequence: TGTGCCAGCAGCCCCCGAGGACTGACCTACGAGCAGTACTTC.

The chain combines TRBV2 with TRBJ1-1; 8 bases align to TRBD1. CDR1 is SNHLY and CDR2 is FYNNEI in the germline V gene. V gave up 10 bases and J gave up 5 bases; unmatched junction bases: 9. The CDR3 totals 13 residues. The CDR3 reads CAKRGRTGTEAFF. Written as DNA, the CDR3 is TGTGCCAAACGGGGCAGGACAGGGACTGAAGCTTTCTTT.

This clone appeared a few times. This chain uses TRBV5-1 with TRBJ1-1; the match to TRBD1 covers 9 bases. V gave up 4 bases and J gave up 6 bases; unmatched junction bases: 10. Germline CDR1 is SGHRS and CDR2 is YFSETQ. This CDR3 spans 15 amino acids. The CDR3 is CASSPTGTGRAEAFF. CDR3 DNA: TGCGCCAGCAGCCCTACTGGGACAGGGAGGGCTGAAGCTTTCTTT.

The chain links TRBV21-1 to TRBJ2-1; the table's D call, TRBD2, was not checked against the DNA. TRBV21-1 has pseudogene status. The CDR3 loop spans 13 amino acids. The CDR3 protein is CASSKRGYGGDFF. CDR3 nucleotide sequence: TGTGCCAGCAGCAAACGTGGGTACGGCGGGGATTTCTTC.

V is TRBV13 and J is TRBJ1-3; perhaps TRBD1 as D (6 bases). The CDR3 runs to 13 residues. V was cut by 9 bases and J by 0 bases, with 9 bases left in between. Germline CDR1 reads PRHDT; CDR2 reads FYEKMQ (reference sequence). CDR3 region: CASVQGSGNTIYF. The DNA of the CDR3 is TGTGCCAGTGTACAGGGCTCTGGAAACACCATATATTTT. Drawing the rest from reference TRBV13 and TRBJ1-3, the complete variable domain is AAGVIQSPRHLIKEKRETATLKCYPIPRHDTVYWYQQGPGQDPQFLISFYEKMQSDKGSIPDRFSAQQFSDYHSELNMSSLELGDSALYFCASVQGSGNTIYFGEGSWLTVV.

The table lists this clone with a count of one. The chain employs TRBV2 and TRBJ2-7; 16 bases are a match to TRBD2. Germline CDR1 SNHLY, CDR2 FYNNEI. V lost 6 bases, J lost 5 bases, and 10 bases stayed unmatched. The CDR3 has 17 amino acids. Here the CDR3 reads CASSGTSGRALGNEQYF. The CDR3 DNA reads TGTGCCAGCAGCGGGACTAGCGGGAGGGCCCTCGGGAACGAGCAGTACTTC.